These 25 T cell receptor beta chains originate from one sample sequenced in a study of blood T cell repertoires in COVID-19. The data were produced by immunoSEQ multiplex PCR, yet TCRdb's version contains in-frame clones alone and is incomplete. The table has some 150,000 clones, around four fifths seen once. Sequenced input: peripheral blood. Receptors originate from a human donor in a cohort sampled during active COVID-19.

The V gene is TRBV2, the J gene TRBJ2-7; D is perhaps TRBD2 (6 bases). V was cut by 8 bases and J by 2 bases, with 13 bases left in between. The CDR3 totals 13 residues. Germline values: CDR1 SNHLY, CDR2 FYNNEI. CDR3 coding DNA: TGTGCCAGCGCCAAAACTAGCACCTACGAGCAGTACTTC. This codes for CASAKTSTYEQYF.

The chain links TRBV4-3 to TRBJ2-6; D is perhaps TRBD1 (6 bases). The germline gives CDR1 LGHNA, CDR2 YSLEER. The CDR3 is 18 residues long. V dropped 4 bases and J dropped 0 bases, with 16 bases sitting between them. In DNA, the CDR3 is TGCGCCAGCAGCCCCCGGAGAGGGGGAAGCTCTGGGGCCAACGTCCTGACTTTC. Protein product: CASSPRRGGSSGANVLTF.

The J gene is TRBJ2-3, the V gene TRBV20-1; 10 nucleotides match TRBD1. V was clipped by 6 bases and J by 6 bases; unmatched bases: 12. The CDR3 is 15 amino acids. Germline loops: CDR1 DFQATT, CDR2 SNEGSKA (reference sequence). The CDR3 DNA sequence: TGCAGTGCCAGTCCCCGGGACAGGGGCCCGGATACGCAGTATTTT. This encodes CSASPRDRGPDTQYF.

This rearrangement joins TRBV5-5 to TRBJ1-2; D may be TRBD1 (5 bases). The germline gives CDR1 SGHKS, CDR2 YYEKEE (reference sequence). The CDR3 extends over 15 amino acids. Trimming cost V 2 bases and J 2 bases, with 13 bases left between them. The DNA of the CDR3 is TGTGCCAGCAGCTTCGGGCAGGGTGTGAACTATGGCTACACCTTC. Amino acids: CASSFGQGVNYGYTF.

The chain is built from TRBV6-2 or TRBV6-3 and TRBJ2-3, with 14 bases lining up with TRBD2. Trimming removed 5 bases from V and 0 bases from J; junction bases left unmatched: 13. CDR1 is MNHEY and CDR2 is SVGEGT in the germline V gene. The CDR3 is 20 amino acids. Here the CDR3 reads CASSQSRGTSGRTSTDTQYF. The CDR3 DNA is TGTGCCAGCAGTCAATCCCGCGGGACTAGCGGGAGAACTAGCACAGATACGCAGTATTTT.

This chain joins TRBV29-1 and TRBJ2-6, with D tentatively TRBD2 (5 bases). CDR1 and CDR2 (germline): SQVTM, ANQGSEA. The CDR3 sequence is 16 residues long. The V end was cut by 5 bases, the J end by 0 bases, with 14 bases between. In DNA form, the CDR3 reads TGCAGCGTTTCGGCTCGGGGTAGCTCTGGGGCCAACGTCCTGACTTTC. Its translation is CSVSARGSSGANVLTF.

This rearrangement joins TRBV29-1 to TRBJ2-1; 7 positions match TRBD1. Germline-derived CDR1 and CDR2 are SQVTM and ANQGSEA. The CDR3 extends over 14 amino acids. Unmatched junction bases numbered 13, after V lost 4 bases and J lost 10 bases. The CDR3 protein is CSVARPGQPKEQFF. CDR3 coding DNA: TGCAGCGTTGCTAGACCGGGACAGCCAAAGGAGCAGTTCTTC.

The chain links TRBV18 to TRBJ2-1, with TRBD2 matching 12 bases. V gave up 5 bases and J gave up 10 bases; unmatched junction bases: 15. CDR1 and CDR2 (germline): KGHSH, LQKENI. The CDR3 contains 17 residues. The CDR3 DNA is TGTGCCAGCTCATCCTTACCTCTAGCGGGAGGGCCAGGCGAGCAGTTCTTC. It yields the protein CASSSLPLAGGPGEQFF.

The rearrangement uses TRBV19 and TRBJ2-2; D unclear. Trimming removed 7 bases from V and 3 bases from J, with 15 bases in between. Per germline, CDR1 LNHDA and CDR2 SQIVND (reference sequence). This CDR3 has 15 residues. The CDR3 DNA reads as TGTGCCAGTAAAGAGACTGAGTTGGACACCGGGGAGCTGTTTTTT. Its translation is CASKETELDTGELFF.

This sequence joins TRBV30 and TRBJ2-2; D might be TRBD2 (7 bases). The CDR3 is 14 residues long. V was pared by 5 bases and J by 4 bases, with 14 bases between. CDR1 GTSNPN and CDR2 SVGIG come from the germline V gene (reference sequence). CDR3 region: CAWQDGGRTGELFF. Written as DNA, the CDR3 is TGTGCCTGGCAAGACGGGGGGCGCACCGGGGAGCTGTTTTTT.

J is TRBJ2-3 and V is TRBV30; perhaps TRBD2 as D (6 bases). The CDR3 is 13 amino acids. With 5 bases removed from V and 8 bases from J, the gap between germline ends came to 17 bases. The germline V gene has CDR1 GTSNPN and CDR2 SVGIG (reference sequence). The CDR3 here is CAWAGGVQGTQYF. The CDR3 nucleotides read TGTGCCTGGGCGGGCGGGGTGCAGGGTACGCAGTATTTT.

The chain joins TRBV27 to TRBJ1-3; D uncertain. Trimming stripped 8 bases from V and 0 bases from J, with 8 bases between. Germline V lookup: CDR1 MNHEY, CDR2 SMNVEV (reference sequence). The CDR3 loop spans 13 amino acids. CDR3 amino acids: CASVDFSGNTIYF. The DNA for the CDR3 is TGTGCCAGCGTAGACTTCTCTGGAAACACCATATATTTT.

This clone appeared a few times. The rearrangement uses TRBV4-1 and TRBJ2-7; TRBD1 aligns across 9 bases. Germline V gene sequence: CDR1 MGHRA, CDR2 YSYEKL. The ends lost 5 bases at V and 3 bases at J; junction bases unmatched: 5. The CDR3 has 14 amino acids. The CDR3 DNA is TGCGCCAGCAGCTTTCCGGGACAGGGCTACGAGCAGTACTTC. This codes for CASSFPGQGYEQYF.

The V gene is TRBV5-1, the J gene TRBJ2-2; 9 positions agree with TRBD1. Trimming took 3 bases from V and 5 from J; bases not matched to a gene: 5. The CDR3 runs 15 residues. Germline V gives CDR1 SGHRS, CDR2 YFSETQ. CDR3 nucleotides: TGCGCCAGCAGCTCTGGACAGGGGACGACCGGGGAGCTGTTTTTT. As protein: CASSSGQGTTGELFF. Filled out from reference TRBV5-1 and TRBJ2-2, the complete variable domain reads KAGVTQTPRYLIKTRGQQVTLSCSPISGHRSVSWYQQTPGQGLQFLFEYFSETQRNKGNFPGRFSGRQFSNSRSEMNVSTLELGDSALYLCASSSGQGTTGELFFGEGSRLTVL.

The chain links TRBV5-5 to TRBJ1-2, with 7 positions matching TRBD1. The junction had 5 bases not matched to a gene; V was cut back by 0 bases and J by 0 bases. The CDR3 has 16 amino acids. Germline V gene lookup returns CDR1 SGHKS and CDR2 YYEKEE (reference sequence). The DNA of the CDR3 is TGTGCCAGCAGCTTGGAGGGGGCTTTAACTAACTATGGCTACACCTTC. This encodes CASSLEGALTNYGYTF. Variable domain in full (rest from reference TRBV5-5 and TRBJ1-2): DAGVTQSPTHLIKTRGQQVTLRCSPISGHKSVSWYQQVLGQGPQFIFQYYEKEERGRGNFPDRFSARQFPNYSSELNVNALLLGDSALYLCASSLEGALTNYGYTFGSGTRLTVV.

The rearrangement joins TRBV4-1 to TRBJ2-6; D possibly corresponds to TRBD1 (5 bases). The V and J ends lost 3 bases and 0 bases respectively, with 15 bases between them. The CDR3 is made up of 18 amino acids. Germline V gives CDR1 MGHRA, CDR2 YSYEKL. The CDR3 nucleotides are TGCGCCAGCAGCCAGGGATCAGGGTCCCCCTCTGGGGCCAACGTCCTGACTTTC. Translated, it gives CASSQGSGSPSGANVLTF.

The rearrangement uses TRBV5-1 and TRBJ2-4; 10 bases match TRBD1. V trimming: 4 bases; J trimming: 0 bases; junction bases outside the gene matches: 10. Per the germline V gene, CDR1 is SGHRS and CDR2 is YFSETQ. The CDR3 spans 18 residues. CDR3 amino acids: CASSRTGGEPLAKNIQYF. The CDR3 coding sequence is TGCGCCAGCAGCCGGACAGGGGGTGAACCACTAGCCAAAAACATTCAGTACTTC.

Comment on this clone: Germline is not matched at one junction end, which may reflect a read error. The rearrangement links TRBV7-7 to TRBJ1-1; no firm D call. Looked up from germline, CDR1 is SSHAT and CDR2 is FNYEAQ (reference sequence). The CDR3 has 13 amino acids. The chain's CDR3 is CASSFRVNTEAFF. CDR3 DNA sequence: TGTGCTAGCAGCTTCCGGGTGAACACTGAAGCTTTCTTT.

Worth noting for this clone: The junction shows a germline mismatch at one end, possibly a read error. This chain connects TRBV7-8 to TRBJ2-7; D is possibly TRBD2 (6 bases). Germline-derived CDR1 and CDR2 are SGHVS and FQNEAQ. The CDR3 consists of 14 residues. CDR3 DNA sequence: TGTGCCAGCAGCTTACGGGAGTACTCCCACGAGCAGTACTTC. It translates to CASSLREYSHEQYF.

This chain links TRBV7-2 with TRBJ2-7, with D perhaps TRBD1 (5 bases). V lost 1 base and J 2 bases, leaving 18 bases between the germline ends. The germline V gene has CDR1 SGHTA and CDR2 FQGNSA. The CDR3 length is 17 residues. The CDR3 DNA is TGTGCCAGCAGCTTAGGTCCAGGGATCACCGCCCCCTACGAGCAGTACTTC. Amino acids: CASSLGPGITAPYEQYF.

The V gene is TRBV6-1, the J gene TRBJ2-3, with D possibly matching TRBD2 (5 bases). Germline V gene sequence: CDR1 MNHNS, CDR2 SASEGT. V was cut by 1 base and J by 6 bases, with 17 bases left in between. This CDR3 is 16 amino acids long. CDR3 sequence reads: CASSEVARPRSDTQYF. Here the CDR3 DNA reads TGTGCCAGCAGTGAAGTAGCGAGGCCTCGGTCGGATACGCAGTATTTT.

The rearrangement links TRBV14 to TRBJ2-1, with D unclear. V dropped 3 bases and J dropped 0 bases, with 15 bases sitting between them. This CDR3 has 17 residues. Looked up from germline, CDR1 is SGHDN and CDR2 is FVKESK. The CDR3 spells CASSHEPGPSSYNEQFF. CDR3 DNA: TGTGCCAGCAGCCATGAACCAGGCCCGAGCTCCTACAATGAGCAGTTCTTC.

This clone came up once. A read error may account for a junction end that differs from germline. The rearrangement joins TRBV20-1 to TRBJ2-5; 7 nucleotides line up with TRBD2. CDR1 is DFQATT and CDR2 is SNEGSKA in the germline V gene (reference sequence). The CDR3 has 15 residues. The CDR3, as DNA: TGCAGTGCTAGTATTGGCGGGAGCTATCAAGGGACCCAGTACTTC. Its translation: CSASIGGSYQGTQYF.

V usage is TRBV4-3 and J usage is TRBJ1-3, with no clear D. Trimming removed 0 bases at V and 2 bases at J, with 2 bases between. The CDR3 is 13 amino acids. Germline V gene sequence: CDR1 LGHNA, CDR2 YSLEER. CDR3 DNA: TGCGCCAGCAGCCAAGACACTGGAAACACCATATATTTT. This sequence encodes CASSQDTGNTIYF.

The gene calls are TRBV18 and TRBJ2-1; 9 bases agree with TRBD2. Losses at the gene ends were 3 bases for V and 0 bases for J; bases not matched to a gene: 9. The CDR3 is made up of 18 amino acids. Germline V gene lookup returns CDR1 KGHSH and CDR2 LQKENI. The CDR3 DNA is TGTGCCAGCTCACCTGTATTCCTGACTAGCGGCTCCTACAATGAGCAGTTCTTC. Protein sequence: CASSPVFLTSGSYNEQFF.